What follows is one TCR beta chain and its context. This CDR3 has 16 amino acids. The V gene's germline CDR1 is LNHDA and CDR2 SQIVND (reference sequence). The V segment lost 3 bases and the J segment 0 bases; nucleotides outside the gene matches: 5. This specimen comes from a study of blood T cell repertoires in COVID-19. Overall study: Samples representing acute and convalescent COVID-19 were sourced from the United States, Italy and Spain.

TCRdb's copy holds only in-frame clones and misses some; the assay was immunoSEQ multiplex PCR. Here the sample spans over 600,000 clones, 80% to 90% being singletons. Input material: peripheral blood. The receptor's source is a woman in her late teens or twenties with acute or convalescent COVID-19. This chain joins TRBV19 and TRBJ2-3; 8 bases agree with TRBD2. The CDR3 sequence: CASSITSGLSTDTQYF. The CDR3 bases are TGTGCCAGTAGTATCACTAGCGGCCTTAGCACAGATACGCAGTATTTT.